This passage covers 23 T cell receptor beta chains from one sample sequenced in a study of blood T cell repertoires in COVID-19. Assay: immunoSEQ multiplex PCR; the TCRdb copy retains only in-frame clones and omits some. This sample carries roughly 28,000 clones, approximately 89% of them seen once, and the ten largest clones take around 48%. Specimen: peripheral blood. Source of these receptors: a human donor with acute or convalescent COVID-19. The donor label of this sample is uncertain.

This chain's CDR3 is CASSLARGNTEAFF. The CDR3 bases are TGCGCCAGCAGCTTGGCGCGAGGGAACACTGAAGCTTTCTTT. The chain employs TRBV5-1 and TRBJ1-1; the D is unclear. V lost 0 bases and J 1 base, leaving 7 bases between the germline ends. The CDR3 spans 14 residues. Germline V gene lookup returns CDR1 SGHRS and CDR2 YFSETQ.

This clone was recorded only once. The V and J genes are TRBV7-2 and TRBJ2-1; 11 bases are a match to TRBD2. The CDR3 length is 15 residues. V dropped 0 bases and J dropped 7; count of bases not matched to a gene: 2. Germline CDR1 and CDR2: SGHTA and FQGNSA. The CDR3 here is CASSLALAGGNEQFF. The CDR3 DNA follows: TGTGCCAGCAGCTTAGCTCTAGCGGGAGGTAATGAGCAGTTCTTC.

The CDR3 is CASSKQNSPLHF. CDR3 coding DNA: TGTGCCAGCAGTAAACAGAATTCACCCCTCCACTTT. The chain couples TRBV2 to TRBJ1-6; D gene unclear. V lost 5 bases and J lost 7, with 6 bases in between. There are 12 residues in the CDR3. The germline gives CDR1 SNHLY, CDR2 FYNNEI.

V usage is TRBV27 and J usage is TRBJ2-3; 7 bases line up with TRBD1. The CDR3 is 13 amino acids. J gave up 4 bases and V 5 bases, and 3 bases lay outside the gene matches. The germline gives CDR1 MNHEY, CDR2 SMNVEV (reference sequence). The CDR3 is CASSPTGPDTQYF. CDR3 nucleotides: TGTGCCAGCAGTCCGACAGGGCCAGATACGCAGTATTTT.

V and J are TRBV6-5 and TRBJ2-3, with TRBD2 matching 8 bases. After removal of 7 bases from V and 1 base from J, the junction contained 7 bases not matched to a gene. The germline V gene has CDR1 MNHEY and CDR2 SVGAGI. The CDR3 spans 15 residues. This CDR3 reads CASIGRAIGTDTQYF. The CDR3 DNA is TGTGCCAGCATCGGGAGGGCAATCGGCACAGATACGCAGTATTTT.

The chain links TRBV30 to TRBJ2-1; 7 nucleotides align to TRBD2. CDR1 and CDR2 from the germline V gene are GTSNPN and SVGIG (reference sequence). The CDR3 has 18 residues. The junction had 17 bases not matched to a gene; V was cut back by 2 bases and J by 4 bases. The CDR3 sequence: CAWSLPPGRSGTYNEQFF. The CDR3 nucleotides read TGTGCCTGGAGTTTACCCCCCGGAAGGAGCGGGACTTACAATGAGCAGTTCTTC. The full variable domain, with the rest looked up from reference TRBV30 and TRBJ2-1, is SQTIHQWPATLVQPVGSPLSLECTVEGTSNPNLYWYRQAAGRGLQLLFYSVGIGQISSEVPQNLSASRPQDRQFILSSKKLLLSDSGFYLCAWSLPPGRSGTYNEQFFGPGTRLTVL.

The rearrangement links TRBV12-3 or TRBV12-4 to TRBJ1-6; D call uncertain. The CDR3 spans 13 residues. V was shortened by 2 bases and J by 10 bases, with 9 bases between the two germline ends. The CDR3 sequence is CASSLYLRSPLHF. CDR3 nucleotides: TGTGCCAGCAGTTTATATCTGCGATCACCCCTCCACTTT.

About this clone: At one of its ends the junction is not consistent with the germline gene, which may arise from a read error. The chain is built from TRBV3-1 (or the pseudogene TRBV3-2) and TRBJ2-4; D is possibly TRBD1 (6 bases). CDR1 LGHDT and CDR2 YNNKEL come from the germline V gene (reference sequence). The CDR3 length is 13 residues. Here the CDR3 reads CASSQVTGLSINF. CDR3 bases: TGTGCCAGCAGCCAAGTAACAGGGTTGAGTATAAACTTC.

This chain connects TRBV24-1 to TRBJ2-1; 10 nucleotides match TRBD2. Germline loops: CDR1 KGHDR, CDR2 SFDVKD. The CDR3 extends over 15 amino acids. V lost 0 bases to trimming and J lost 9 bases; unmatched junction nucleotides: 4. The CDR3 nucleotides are TGTGCCACCAGTGATTTGACCGGGACTAGCGCTGAGCAGTTCTTC. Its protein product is CATSDLTGTSAEQFF.

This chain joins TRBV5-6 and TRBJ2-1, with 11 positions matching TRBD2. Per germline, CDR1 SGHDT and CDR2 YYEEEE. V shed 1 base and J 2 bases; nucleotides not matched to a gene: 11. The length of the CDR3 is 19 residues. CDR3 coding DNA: TGTGCCAGCAGCTTGAGACTAGCGGGATCTTGGAGGGCCTACAATGAGCAGTTCTTC. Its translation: CASSLRLAGSWRAYNEQFF.

CDR3 in amino acids: CASSIGTSGVVSGDTQYF. CDR3 coding DNA: TGTGCCAGTAGTATCGGGACTAGCGGGGTGGTTTCCGGAGATACGCAGTATTTT. The rearrangement joins TRBV19 to TRBJ2-3; the match to TRBD2 covers 13 bases. V was clipped by 3 bases and J by 5 bases; unmatched bases: 11. This CDR3 is built from 18 residues. The germline V gene encodes CDR1 LNHDA and CDR2 SQIVND (reference sequence). The full variable domain, completed using reference TRBV19 and TRBJ2-3, is DGGITQSPKYLFRKEGQNVTLSCEQNLNHDAMYWYRQDPGQGLRLIYYSQIVNDFQKGDIAEGYSVSREKKESFPLTVTSAQKNPTAFYLCASSIGTSGVVSGDTQYFGPGTRLTVL.

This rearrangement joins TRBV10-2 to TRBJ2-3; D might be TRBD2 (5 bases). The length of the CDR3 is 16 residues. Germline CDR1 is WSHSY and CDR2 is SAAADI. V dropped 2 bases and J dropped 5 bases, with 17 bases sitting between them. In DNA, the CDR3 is TGCGCCAGCAGTGAGCCTAGCTGGAGCAAGGGAGATACGCAGTATTTT. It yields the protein CASSEPSWSKGDTQYF.

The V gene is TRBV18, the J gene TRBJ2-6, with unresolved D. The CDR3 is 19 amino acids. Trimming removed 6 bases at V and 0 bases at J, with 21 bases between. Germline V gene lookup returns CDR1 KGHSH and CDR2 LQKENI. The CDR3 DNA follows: TGTGCCAGCTCCCGCTCTCCCCCTCGTCCCGGCTCTGGGGCCAACGTCCTGACTTTC. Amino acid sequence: CASSRSPPRPGSGANVLTF.

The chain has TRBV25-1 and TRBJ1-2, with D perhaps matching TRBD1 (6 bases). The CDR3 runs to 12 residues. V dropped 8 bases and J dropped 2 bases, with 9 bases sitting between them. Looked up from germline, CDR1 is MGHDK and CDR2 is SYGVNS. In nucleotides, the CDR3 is TGTGCCAGCGGAGACAGGAACTATGGCTACACCTTC. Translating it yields CASGDRNYGYTF.

In DNA, the CDR3 is TGCGCCAGCAGGATTGCGGGAAGCTCCTACAATGAGCAGTTCTTC. This sequence encodes CASRIAGSSYNEQFF. The genes are TRBV5-1 and TRBJ2-1, with a weak D call TRBD2 (6 bases). The V gene lost 5 bases and the J gene lost 0 bases, with 12 bases spanning the gap. The CDR3 runs 15 residues. The germline gives CDR1 SGHRS, CDR2 YFSETQ.

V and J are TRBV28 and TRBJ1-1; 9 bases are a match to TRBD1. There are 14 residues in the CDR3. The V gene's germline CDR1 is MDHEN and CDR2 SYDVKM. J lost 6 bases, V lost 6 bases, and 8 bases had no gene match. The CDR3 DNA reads TGTGCCAGCAGCTTACTGGGACAGGGTGCTGAAGCTTTCTTT. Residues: CASSLLGQGAEAFF.

The CDR3 protein is CATSTVTNEKLFF. CDR3 nucleotide sequence: TGTGCCACTTCGACAGTAACTAATGAAAAACTGTTTTTT. The V gene is TRBV19, the J gene TRBJ1-4, with D possibly TRBD1 on 5 matching bases. This CDR3 is built from 13 residues. Trimming took off 10 bases at V and 1 base at J, with 10 bases between the two ends. Germline V gives CDR1 LNHDA, CDR2 SQIVND (reference sequence).

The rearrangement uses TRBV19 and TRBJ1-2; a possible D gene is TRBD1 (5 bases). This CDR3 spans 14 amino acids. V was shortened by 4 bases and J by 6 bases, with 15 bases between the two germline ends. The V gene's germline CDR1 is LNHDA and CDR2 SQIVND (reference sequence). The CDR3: CASSSPLGVDGYTF. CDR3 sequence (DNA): TGTGCCAGTAGTAGCCCGTTAGGGGTAGATGGCTACACCTTC.

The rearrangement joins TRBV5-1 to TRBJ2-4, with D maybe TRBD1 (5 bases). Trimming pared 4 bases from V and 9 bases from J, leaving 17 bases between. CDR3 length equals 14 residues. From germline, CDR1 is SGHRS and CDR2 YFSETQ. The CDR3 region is CASSPIQGVGIQYF. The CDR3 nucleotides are TGCGCCAGCAGCCCCATCCAAGGGGTGGGCATTCAGTACTTC.

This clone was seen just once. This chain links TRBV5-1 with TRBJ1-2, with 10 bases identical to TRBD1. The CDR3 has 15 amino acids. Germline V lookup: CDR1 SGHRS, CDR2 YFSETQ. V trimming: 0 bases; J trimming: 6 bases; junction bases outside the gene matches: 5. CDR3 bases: TGCGCCAGCAGCTTGGCGGGACAGGGGTCCAATGGCTACACCTTC. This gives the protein CASSLAGQGSNGYTF.

CDR3 region: CASSLRARTLTGELFF. Here the CDR3 DNA reads TGTGCCAGCAGCTTAAGGGCTCGTACACTCACCGGGGAGCTGTTTTTT. The gene calls are TRBV7-3 and TRBJ2-2; no clear D gene. This CDR3 contains 16 residues. The V end was cut by 1 base, the J end by 4 bases, with 13 bases between. Germline assignment: CDR1 SGHTA and CDR2 FQGTGA.

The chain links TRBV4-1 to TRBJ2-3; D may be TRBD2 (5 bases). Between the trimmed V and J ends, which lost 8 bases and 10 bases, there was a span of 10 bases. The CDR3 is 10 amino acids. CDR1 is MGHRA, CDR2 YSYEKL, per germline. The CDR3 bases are TGCGCCAGCCGGAGGTGGTCGCAGTATTTT. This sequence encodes CASRRWSQYF.

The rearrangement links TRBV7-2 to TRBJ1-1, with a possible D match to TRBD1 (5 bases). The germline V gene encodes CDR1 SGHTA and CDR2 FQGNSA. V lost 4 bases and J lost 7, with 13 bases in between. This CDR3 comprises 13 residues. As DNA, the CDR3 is TGTGCCAGCAGCTCAAGACGGAGGGGTGAAGCTTTCTTT. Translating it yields CASSSRRRGEAFF.